The 19 T cell receptor beta chains below come from one sample, sequenced in a study of blood T cell repertoires in COVID-19. Clones were sequenced by immunoSEQ multiplex PCR, and TCRdb holds only the in-frame ones, with some missing. The sample includes a few hundred thousand clones, approximately 90% of them seen just once. The sequenced sample was peripheral blood. All receptors come from a woman aged 45-60 years with COVID-19, enrolled during active disease.

The rearrangement uses TRBV3-1 (or the pseudogene TRBV3-2) and TRBJ1-2, with a tentative D call TRBD1 (6 bases). The CDR3 is 14 residues long. CDR1 is LGHDT, CDR2 YNNKEL, per germline (reference sequence). With 4 bases removed from V and 6 bases from J, the gap between germline ends came to 15 bases. This CDR3 is CASSLRRGYDGYTF. The CDR3 bases are TGTGCCAGCAGCCTTCGCAGGGGTTACGATGGCTACACCTTC.

The count of this clone is one. The J gene is TRBJ1-2, the V gene TRBV14; 8 nucleotides align to TRBD1. V lost 3 bases to trimming and J lost 8 bases; unmatched junction nucleotides: 5. Germline lookup yields CDR1 SGHDN and CDR2 FVKESK. This CDR3 comprises 13 residues. The CDR3 loop is CASSQDRVQGYTF. As DNA, the CDR3 is TGTGCCAGCAGCCAGGACAGGGTTCAAGGCTACACCTTC.

The chain links TRBV11-3 to TRBJ2-3; the match to TRBD2 covers 11 bases. Germline CDR1 SGHNT, CDR2 YENEEA. The J segment lost 6 bases and the V segment lost 0 bases, leaving 11 bases of the junction unmatched. This CDR3 spans 18 amino acids. The CDR3 sequence: CASSLDQSGLAGGDTQYF. Written as DNA, the CDR3 is TGTGCCAGCAGCTTAGATCAGTCGGGGCTAGCGGGGGGCGATACGCAGTATTTT.

The chain uses TRBV10-3 and TRBJ1-1, with 7 bases fitting TRBD1. From germline, CDR1 is ENHRY and CDR2 SYGVKD. With 2 bases clipped from V and 0 bases from J, the junction kept 6 bases outside the gene matches. The CDR3 is made up of 16 amino acids. The CDR3 region is CAISETRDSMNTEAFF. The CDR3 DNA reads as TGTGCCATCAGTGAGACAAGGGACAGCATGAACACTGAAGCTTTCTTT.

The chain recombines TRBV2 with TRBJ1-5; 7 bases are shared with TRBD1. Per the germline V gene, CDR1 is SNHLY and CDR2 is FYNNEI. Trimming at V came to 2 bases and at J to 5 bases, leaving 15 bases not matched to a gene. This CDR3 has 18 residues. CDR3 in amino acids: CASSEPRWRGRADQPQHF. Written as DNA, the CDR3 is TGTGCCAGCAGTGAACCTCGATGGAGGGGGCGCGCCGATCAGCCCCAGCATTTT.

This chain connects TRBV3-1 (or the pseudogene TRBV3-2) to TRBJ2-3, with D possibly TRBD2 on 6 matching bases. Germline lookup yields CDR1 LGHDT and CDR2 YNNKEL (reference sequence). V lost 0 bases to trimming and J lost 4 bases, with 17 bases between them. The CDR3 spans 17 residues. The CDR3 is CASSQDVAGLLADTQYF. The CDR3 coding sequence is TGTGCCAGCAGCCAAGATGTTGCGGGGCTTTTAGCAGATACGCAGTATTTT.

This chain links TRBV29-1 with TRBJ1-1, with D uncertain. The V end lost 7 bases, the J end lost 4 bases, and 10 bases lay between the germline ends. The CDR3 length is 11 residues. Germline-derived CDR1 and CDR2 are SQVTM and ANQGSEA. The CDR3 sequence: CSALLFTEAFF. CDR3 DNA: TGCAGCGCCCTCCTTTTCACTGAAGCTTTCTTT.

V is TRBV18 and J is TRBJ2-3; D perhaps matches TRBD2 (5 bases). The CDR3 totals 12 residues. Trimming cost V 7 bases and J 5 bases, with 10 bases left between them. Germline-derived CDR1 and CDR2 are KGHSH and LQKENI. Here the CDR3 DNA reads TGTGCCAGCTTAGAGGGAAAAGATACGCAGTATTTT. Translated, it gives CASLEGKDTQYF.

The chain joins TRBV3-1 (or the pseudogene TRBV3-2) to TRBJ1-4; TRBD1 aligns across 8 bases. Germline CDR1 is LGHDT and CDR2 is YNNKEL (reference sequence). Trimming cost V 1 base and J 4 bases; bases outside gene matches: 5. The CDR3 covers 16 residues. The DNA for the CDR3 is TGTGCCAGCAGCCAAGGGGACAGGCCTTATAATGAAAAACTGTTTTTT. This encodes CASSQGDRPYNEKLFF.

This chain connects TRBV3-1 (or the pseudogene TRBV3-2) to TRBJ1-5; D remains unclear. The V end was cut by 1 base, the J end by 1 base, with 11 bases between. Germline V gene sequence: CDR1 LGHDT, CDR2 YNNKEL (reference sequence). The length of the CDR3 is 16 residues. The CDR3 DNA sequence: TGTGCCAGCAGCCAAGGTGCGGGATCGAGCAATCAGCCCCAGCATTTT. Translating it yields CASSQGAGSSNQPQHF.

This chain uses TRBV9 with TRBJ2-1, with TRBD2 identical over 9 bases. This CDR3 has 13 amino acids. Germline loops: CDR1 SGDLS, CDR2 YYNGEE. J was trimmed by 8 bases and V by 4 bases; bases with no gene match: 4. The CDR3 spells CASSRTSADEQFF. CDR3 nucleotides: TGTGCCAGCAGCAGGACTAGCGCTGATGAGCAGTTCTTC. Variable domain in full (rest from reference TRBV9 and TRBJ2-1): DSGVTQTPKHLITATGQRVTLRCSPRSGDLSVYWYQQSLDQGLQFLIQYYNGEERAKGNILERFSAQQFPDLHSELNLSSLELGDSALYFCASSRTSADEQFFGPGTRLTVL.

The chain employs TRBV2 and TRBJ2-5; D might be TRBD2 (6 bases). The CDR3 covers 17 residues. Germline V CDR1 and CDR2: SNHLY, FYNNEI. Trimming left V 5 bases short and J 2 bases short, with 21 bases between. CDR3 sequence reads: CASSSRPPASAQETQYF. CDR3 nucleotides: TGTGCCAGCAGTTCCCGACCCCCGGCTAGCGCTCAAGAGACCCAGTACTTC.

The chain combines TRBV30 with TRBJ1-4; 8 nucleotides line up with TRBD1. There are 16 residues in the CDR3. Germline loops: CDR1 GTSNPN, CDR2 SVGIG (reference sequence). With V trimmed by 3 bases and J by 8 bases, 14 bases remained unmatched. The CDR3 DNA follows: TGTGCCTGGAGCCCCTCGGGGCGCAGGGGGCGAGAAAAACTGTTTTTT. This encodes CAWSPSGRRGREKLFF.

This clone has a handful of counts. This chain joins TRBV10-3 and TRBJ2-7; D not certain. Trimming shortened V by 3 bases and J by 3 bases, and 12 bases separated the two germline ends. The germline V gene has CDR1 ENHRY and CDR2 SYGVKD. There are 14 residues in the CDR3. In DNA form, the CDR3 reads TGTGCCATCAGTGAAGCAGGTTCTCGCTACGAGCAGTACTTC. This sequence encodes CAISEAGSRYEQYF.

This clone has only one observation. The chain has TRBV5-6 and TRBJ2-7; 7 bases are shared with TRBD1. V lost 4 bases and J lost 2; bases outside the gene matches: 9. The CDR3 consists of 15 residues. Germline values: CDR1 SGHDT, CDR2 YYEEEE. CDR3 in DNA: TGTGCCAGCAGCGTGGACAGGATACCAACCTACGAGCAGTACTTC. It specifies CASSVDRIPTYEQYF.

This rearrangement joins TRBV7-2 to TRBJ2-7; D is ambiguous. Germline V gene lookup returns CDR1 SGHTA and CDR2 FQGNSA. V lost 0 bases to trimming and J lost 0 bases, with 9 bases between them. The CDR3 is made up of 15 amino acids. CDR3 in amino acids: CASSLAYLASYEQYF. In DNA form, the CDR3 reads TGTGCCAGCAGCTTAGCGTATCTGGCCTCCTACGAGCAGTACTTC.

V and J are TRBV30 and TRBJ1-2; D unresolved. CDR3 size: 13 residues. Germline V gives CDR1 GTSNPN, CDR2 SVGIG (reference sequence). Between the trimmed V and J ends, which lost 1 base and 8 bases, there was a span of 14 bases. In nucleotides, the CDR3 is TGTGCCTGGAGTGAGCAGGTAGCGGTCGGCTACACCTTC. Protein: CAWSEQVAVGYTF. The full variable domain, with the rest looked up from reference TRBV30 and TRBJ1-2, is SQTIHQWPATLVQPVGSPLSLECTVEGTSNPNLYWYRQAAGRGLQLLFYSVGIGQISSEVPQNLSASRPQDRQFILSSKKLLLSDSGFYLCAWSEQVAVGYTFGSGTRLTVV.

The CDR3 region has the DNA TGTGCCAGCAGCTTAACTACTGAAGCTTTCTTT. Translated, it gives CASSLTTEAFF. The genes are TRBV7-9 and TRBJ1-1, with D uncertain. Looked up from germline, CDR1 is SEHNR and CDR2 is FQNEAQ (reference sequence). Trimming cost V 2 bases and J 5 bases, with 3 bases left between them. The CDR3 is 11 amino acids.

The chain employs TRBV6-1 and TRBJ1-2, with D unclear. CDR3 length equals 14 residues. The V gene lost 2 bases and the J gene lost 4 bases, with 11 bases spanning the gap. Germline V gene lookup returns CDR1 MNHNS and CDR2 SASEGT. DNA of the CDR3: TGTGCCAGCAGTGAAAGAAGGGAGTTCTATGGCTACACCTTC. Its protein product is CASSERREFYGYTF.